This T cell receptor beta chain is from a study of CD8 T cells in ankylosing spondylitis. Study-wide points: Eight highly homologous variants formed a TCR beta motif that appeared characteristic of ankylosing spondylitis blood.

Quantitative 5'-RACE with molecular barcodes generated TCR beta libraries. TCRdb passed the 5' RACE reads through MiXCR, listing each CDR3 protein once. Among under 250,000 distinct CDR3 sequences listed, roughly a tenth were seen once. This clonotype was seen many times. Its antigen is currently unknown. Germline V CDR1 and CDR2: SQVTM, ANQGSEA. V was clipped by 3 bases and J by 7 bases, with 7 bases between them. CDR3 length equals 11 residues. The sequence came from a male donor with ankylosing spondylitis or in good health (not recorded which). This rearrangement joins TRBV29-1 to TRBJ2-1; D is unclear. Input material: blood, either unsorted or a sorted T cell fraction (not recorded which). The CDR3: CSVESGNEQFF. Written as DNA, the CDR3 is TGCAGCGTTGAGTCCGGTAATGAGCAGTTCTTC.